These 21 T cell receptor beta chains share one sample of origin, sequenced in a study of CD8+ T cells in alopecia areata. The treatment here: oral pan-JAK inhibitor, 5-10 mg twice daily. Extracted RNA was reverse transcribed into cDNA, the sequencing template. The method was immunoSEQ multiplex PCR; TCRdb's version includes in-frame clones alone and lacks a portion of them. The sample carries 110,000 or so clones, roughly three fifths recorded once. This sample comprised CD4+ T cells sorted from blood, obtained at week 24, from a patient treated with tofacitinib. These receptors all come from a human donor with alopecia areata.

The V call is TRBV7-2, the J call TRBJ2-1, with TRBD2 matching 9 bases. V shed 7 bases and J 7 bases; nucleotides not matched to a gene: 11. The CDR3 contains 15 residues. Per germline, CDR1 SGHTA and CDR2 FQGNSA. Here the CDR3 DNA reads TGTGCCAGCACAAGGGGGCTAGCGGGGATTAATGAGCAGTTCTTC. Translation gives CASTRGLAGINEQFF. Together with reference TRBV7-2 and TRBJ2-1, the CDR3 gives the full variable domain: GAGVSQSPSNKVTEKGKDVELRCDPISGHTALYWYRQSLGQGLEFLIYFQGNSAPDKSGLPSDRFSAERTGGSVSTLTIQRTQQEDSAVYLCASTRGLAGINEQFFGPGTRLTVL.

The chain carries TRBV29-1 and TRBJ1-2, with 7 positions matching TRBD1. CDR3 length: 11 residues. V lost 7 bases and J lost 3; bases outside the gene matches: 2. Germline V gives CDR1 SQVTM, CDR2 ANQGSEA. CDR3: CSGGQDYGYTF. The CDR3 nucleotides read TGCAGCGGAGGACAGGACTATGGCTACACCTTC.

Only a few counts were recorded for this clone. This CDR3 is CASSLGGAGNEQFF. CDR3 nucleotide sequence: TGTGCCAGCAGCTTAGGGGGGGCTGGAAATGAGCAGTTCTTC. J is TRBJ2-1 and V is TRBV5-4; maybe TRBD2 (7 bases). V was pared by 2 bases and J by 7 bases, with 13 bases between. This CDR3 is 14 amino acids long. CDR1 and CDR2 from the germline V gene are SGHNT and YYREEE (reference sequence). Full variable domain (remainder filled in from reference TRBV5-4 and TRBJ2-1): ETGVTQSPTHLIKTRGQQVTLRCSSQSGHNTVSWYQQALGQGPQFIFQYYREEENGRGNFPPRFSGLQFPNYSSELNVNALELDDSALYLCASSLGGAGNEQFFGPGTRLTVL.

The chain recombines TRBV2 with TRBJ2-5; 11 nucleotides line up with TRBD1. Trimming at V came to 0 bases and at J to 4 bases, leaving 7 bases not matched to a gene. The V gene's germline CDR1 is SNHLY and CDR2 FYNNEI. The CDR3 sequence is 17 residues long. CDR3 nucleotide sequence: TGTGCCAGCAGTGAAGCGCTTCCGGGACAGGGGGGAGAGACCCAGTACTTC. As protein: CASSEALPGQGGETQYF.

V and J are TRBV30 and TRBJ1-2, with D perhaps TRBD1 (5 bases). The CDR3 is 15 amino acids. V shed 2 bases and J shed 0 bases, with 13 bases lying between them. From germline, CDR1 is GTSNPN and CDR2 SVGIG (reference sequence). DNA of the CDR3: TGTGCCTGGAGTCGGCAGGGACTGTCTAACTATGGCTACACCTTC. This gives the protein CAWSRQGLSNYGYTF.

The V and J genes are TRBV5-6 and TRBJ1-5; D might be TRBD1 (6 bases). This CDR3 has 15 amino acids. V was pared by 0 bases and J by 4 bases, with 11 bases between. Germline V CDR1 and CDR2: SGHDT, YYEEEE. CDR3 in amino acids: CASSLADRPNQPQHF. As DNA, the CDR3 is TGTGCCAGCAGCTTGGCGGACAGACCGAATCAGCCCCAGCATTTT.

The table lists this clone with a few counts. The V gene is TRBV7-2, the J gene TRBJ2-3, with D hard to call. Germline V gene data show CDR1 as SGHTA and CDR2 as FQGNSA. The CDR3 loop spans 12 amino acids. The V end was cut by 4 bases, the J end by 4 bases, with 6 bases between. The CDR3 region has the DNA TGTGCCAGCAGCTCCGACCCAGATACGCAGTATTTT. This encodes CASSSDPDTQYF.

The chain couples TRBV7-2 to TRBJ1-4, with D perhaps TRBD1 (5 bases). Trimming took 0 bases from V and 3 from J, leaving 17 bases between them. Germline V gene sequence: CDR1 SGHTA, CDR2 FQGNSA. The CDR3 has 18 amino acids. For the CDR3, the DNA is TGTGCCAGCAGCTTAGCAGGGGCCGGATACCATTCTAATGAAAAACTGTTTTTT. It codes for CASSLAGAGYHSNEKLFF.

This clone turned up a few times. The V call is TRBV6-5, the J call TRBJ1-2; 8 bases match TRBD1. The CDR3 sequence is 16 residues long. J gave up 5 bases and V 0 bases, and 8 bases lay outside the gene matches. Germline lookup yields CDR1 MNHEY and CDR2 SVGAGI. This chain's CDR3 is CASSYSTGGTEYGYTF. The CDR3 DNA reads TGTGCCAGCAGTTACTCTACAGGGGGAACCGAGTATGGCTACACCTTC.

The rearrangement uses TRBV29-1 and TRBJ2-3, with 10 bases that match TRBD1. The CDR3 is 12 residues long. CDR1 and CDR2 from the germline V gene are SQVTM and ANQGSEA. CDR3 DNA: TGCTCGACAGGGGGCGACTCAGATACGCAGTATTTT. Protein sequence: CSTGGDSDTQYF.

This clone was observed a few times. V and J are TRBV2 and TRBJ2-5, with no clear D. In germline, CDR1 is SNHLY, CDR2 FYNNEI. The CDR3 spans 13 residues. V lost 6 bases, J lost 2 bases, and 10 bases lay in between. DNA of the CDR3: TGTGCCAGCAGAATGACAAATCAAGAGACCCAGTACTTC. Its translation is CASRMTNQETQYF.

V gene TRBV7-2 combines with J gene TRBJ1-4; D is unresolved. The V gene's germline CDR1 is SGHTA and CDR2 FQGNSA. V lost 1 base and J lost 8, with 5 bases in between. The CDR3 has 12 amino acids. CDR3: CASSLDGEKLFF. CDR3 sequence (DNA): TGTGCCAGCAGCTTAGATGGAGAAAAACTGTTTTTT.

This sequence joins TRBV30 and TRBJ1-4, with TRBD1 as a possible D gene (5 bases). Germline lookup yields CDR1 GTSNPN and CDR2 SVGIG (reference sequence). V was cut by 3 bases and J by 8 bases, with 19 bases left in between. The CDR3 runs 15 residues. CDR3 nucleotide sequence: TGTGCCTGGAGCCCCGGGGGGGTCTTCGGAGAAAAACTGTTTTTT. Translating it yields CAWSPGGVFGEKLFF.

The count of this clone is one. The gene calls are TRBV7-2 and TRBJ2-5; 9 nucleotides agree with TRBD1. J was trimmed by 6 bases and V by 5 bases; bases with no gene match: 7. CDR1 and CDR2 from the germline V gene are SGHTA and FQGNSA. CDR3 length equals 14 residues. The CDR3 nucleotides are TGTGCCAGCAGCCAGGGGACAGGGAGGAAGACCCAGTACTTC. Encoded protein: CASSQGTGRKTQYF.

This chain connects TRBV29-1 to TRBJ2-5; D is unclear. V was pared by 5 bases and J by 4 bases, with 23 bases between. The length of the CDR3 is 16 residues. Germline V gene lookup returns CDR1 SQVTM and CDR2 ANQGSEA. DNA of the CDR3: TGCAGCGTTTCCCCTCATGTACGGCAAGGTAGAGAGACCCAGTACTTC. It encodes CSVSPHVRQGRETQYF.

The chain joins TRBV5-4 to TRBJ1-6; no firm D call. The germline CDR1 and CDR2 sequences are SGHNT and YYREEE (reference sequence). Trimming stripped 0 bases from V and 8 bases from J, with 15 bases between. The CDR3 contains 16 residues. CDR3 in DNA: TGTGCCAGCAGCTTGGGTGGGGTCTCATCCTATTCACCCCTCCACTTT. Translation: CASSLGGVSSYSPLHF.

The J gene is TRBJ2-3, the V gene TRBV6-5, with 8 bases that match TRBD2. CDR1 and CDR2 (germline): MNHEY, SVGAGI. V lost 6 bases, J lost 8 bases, and 13 bases stayed unmatched. The CDR3 extends over 15 amino acids. CDR3 sequence: CASRERVGGVSTQYF. DNA for the CDR3: TGTGCCAGCAGAGAGCGGGTCGGGGGGGTGTCTACGCAGTATTTT.

The chain employs TRBV11-3 and TRBJ2-2, with D hard to call. Germline V gives CDR1 SGHNT, CDR2 YENEEA. V was shortened by 5 bases and J by 2 bases, with 18 bases between the two germline ends. This CDR3 is built from 17 residues. CDR3 protein: CASSPALGRPNTGELFF. CDR3 bases: TGTGCCAGCAGCCCAGCATTGGGCAGGCCCAACACCGGGGAGCTGTTTTTT.

V and J are TRBV11-2 and TRBJ1-3; D unresolved. The CDR3 has 14 amino acids. Germline V gene sequence: CDR1 SGHAT, CDR2 FQNNGV. V was cut by 5 bases and J by 0 bases, with 8 bases left in between. The CDR3 nucleotides are TGTGCCAGCAGCGCTCCCGACTCTGGAAACACCATATATTTT. It yields the protein CASSAPDSGNTIYF.

The chain is built from TRBV29-1 and TRBJ2-5; 8 positions match TRBD1. V dropped 7 bases and J dropped 5; count of bases not matched to a gene: 6. Germline lookup yields CDR1 SQVTM and CDR2 ANQGSEA. This CDR3 spans 12 amino acids. Here the CDR3 reads CSADRGRETQYF. Here the CDR3 DNA reads TGCAGCGCAGACAGGGGCCGGGAGACCCAGTACTTC.

The rearrangement joins TRBV11-1 to TRBJ2-7; tentatively, D is TRBD1 or TRBD2 (7 bases each). The V gene's germline CDR1 is SGHAT and CDR2 FQDESV (reference sequence). V was shortened by 5 bases and J by 2 bases, with 16 bases between the two germline ends. The CDR3 runs 15 residues. The CDR3 DNA reads TGTGCCAGCAGCCCCAGGGGGGGCCGGACCTACGAGCAGTACTTC. Amino acid sequence: CASSPRGGRTYEQYF.